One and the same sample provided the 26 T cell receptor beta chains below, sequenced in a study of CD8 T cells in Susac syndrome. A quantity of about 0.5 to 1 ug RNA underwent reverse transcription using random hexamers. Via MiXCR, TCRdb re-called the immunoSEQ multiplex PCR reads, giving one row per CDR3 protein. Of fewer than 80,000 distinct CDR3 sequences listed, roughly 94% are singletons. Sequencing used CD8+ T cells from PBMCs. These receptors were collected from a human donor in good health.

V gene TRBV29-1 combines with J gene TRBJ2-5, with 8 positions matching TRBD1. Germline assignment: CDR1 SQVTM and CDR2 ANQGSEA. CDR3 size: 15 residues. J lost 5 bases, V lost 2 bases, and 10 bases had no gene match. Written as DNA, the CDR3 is TGCAGCGTTGAACCTAACAGGGGGTTGGGGGAGACCCAGTACTTC. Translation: CSVEPNRGLGETQYF.

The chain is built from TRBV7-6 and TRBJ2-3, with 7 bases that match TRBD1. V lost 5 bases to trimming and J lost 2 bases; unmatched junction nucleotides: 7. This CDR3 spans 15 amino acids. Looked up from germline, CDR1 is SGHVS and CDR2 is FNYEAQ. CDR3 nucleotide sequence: TGTGCCAGCAGCGCCGGGACAGATATCACAGATACGCAGTATTTT. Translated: CASSAGTDITDTQYF.

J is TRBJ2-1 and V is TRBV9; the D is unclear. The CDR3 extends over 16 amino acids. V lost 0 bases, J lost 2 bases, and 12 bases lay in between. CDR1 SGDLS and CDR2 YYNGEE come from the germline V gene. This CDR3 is CASSVAQDVTYNEQFF. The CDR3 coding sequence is TGTGCCAGCAGCGTAGCGCAGGATGTCACCTACAATGAGCAGTTCTTC.

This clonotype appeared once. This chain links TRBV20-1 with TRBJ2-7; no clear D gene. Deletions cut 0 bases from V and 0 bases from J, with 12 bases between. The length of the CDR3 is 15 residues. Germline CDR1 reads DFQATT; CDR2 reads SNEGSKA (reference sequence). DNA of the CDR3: TGCAGTGCTAGAGATTTTAGCCAAAACTCCTACGAGCAGTACTTC. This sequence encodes CSARDFSQNSYEQYF.

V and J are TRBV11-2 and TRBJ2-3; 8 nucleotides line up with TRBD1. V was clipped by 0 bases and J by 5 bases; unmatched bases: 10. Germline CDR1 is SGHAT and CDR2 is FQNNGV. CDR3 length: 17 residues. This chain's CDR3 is CASSLEVGRGQKDTQYF. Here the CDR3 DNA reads TGTGCCAGCAGCTTAGAGGTCGGCAGGGGGCAAAAAGATACGCAGTATTTT.

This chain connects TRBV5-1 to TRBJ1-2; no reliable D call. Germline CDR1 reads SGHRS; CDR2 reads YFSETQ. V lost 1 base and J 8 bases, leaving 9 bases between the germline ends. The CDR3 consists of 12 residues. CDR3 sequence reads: CASSLSNGGYTF. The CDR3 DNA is TGCGCCAGCAGCTTGAGCAATGGAGGCTACACCTTC.

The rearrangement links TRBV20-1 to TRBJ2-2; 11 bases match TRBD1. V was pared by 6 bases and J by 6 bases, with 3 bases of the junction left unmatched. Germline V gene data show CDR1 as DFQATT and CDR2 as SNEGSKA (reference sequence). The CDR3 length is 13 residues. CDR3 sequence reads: CSAWTGGPGELFF. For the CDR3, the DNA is TGCAGTGCCTGGACAGGGGGCCCCGGGGAGCTGTTTTTT.

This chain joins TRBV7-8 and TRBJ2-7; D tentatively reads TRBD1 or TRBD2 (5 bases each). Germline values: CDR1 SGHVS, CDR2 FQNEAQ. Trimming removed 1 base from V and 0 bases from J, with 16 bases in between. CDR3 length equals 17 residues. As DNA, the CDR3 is TGTGCCAGCAGCTTAGAGGGGAAGGCAGGGACCTCCTACGAGCAGTACGTC. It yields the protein CASSLEGKAGTSYEQYV.

The CDR3 protein is CATRPGTDASPLHF. The CDR3 DNA reads as TGTGCCACCAGACCTGGAACAGATGCTTCACCCCTCCACTTT. The rearrangement links TRBV27 to TRBJ1-6; D is unclear. The V and J ends lost 10 bases and 9 bases respectively, with 19 bases between them. The CDR3 covers 14 residues. In germline, CDR1 is MNHEY, CDR2 SMNVEV (reference sequence).

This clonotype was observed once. CDR3 sequence: CSVSGTGTETQYF. CDR3 nucleotide sequence: TGCAGCGTGAGCGGGACAGGGACAGAGACCCAGTACTTC. The chain carries TRBV29-1 and TRBJ2-5; 9 bases are a match to TRBD1. Germline trimming cut 6 bases from V and 4 bases from J; bases unmatched to any gene: 6. The CDR3 loop spans 13 amino acids. From germline, CDR1 is SQVTM and CDR2 ANQGSEA.

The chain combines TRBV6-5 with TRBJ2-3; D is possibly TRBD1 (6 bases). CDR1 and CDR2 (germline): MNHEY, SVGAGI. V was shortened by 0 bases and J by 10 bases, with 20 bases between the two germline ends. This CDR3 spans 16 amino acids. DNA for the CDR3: TGTGCCAGCAGTTACTCGTCAGGGGAGCGGTCCAATCCGCAGTATTTT. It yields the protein CASSYSSGERSNPQYF.

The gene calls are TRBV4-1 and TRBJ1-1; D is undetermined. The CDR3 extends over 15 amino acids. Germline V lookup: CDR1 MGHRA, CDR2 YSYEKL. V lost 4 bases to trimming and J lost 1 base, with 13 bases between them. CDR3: CASSRQEGGNTEAFF. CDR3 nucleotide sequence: TGCGCCAGCAGCCGTCAGGAGGGTGGGAACACTGAAGCTTTCTTT.

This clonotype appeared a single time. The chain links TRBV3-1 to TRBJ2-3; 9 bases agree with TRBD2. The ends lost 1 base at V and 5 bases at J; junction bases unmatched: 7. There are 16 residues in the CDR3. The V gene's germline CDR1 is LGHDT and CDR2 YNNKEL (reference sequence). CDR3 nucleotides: TGTGCCAGCAGCCAAGTTGCGGGGGGGACCCAAGATACGCAGTATTTT. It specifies CASSQVAGGTQDTQYF.

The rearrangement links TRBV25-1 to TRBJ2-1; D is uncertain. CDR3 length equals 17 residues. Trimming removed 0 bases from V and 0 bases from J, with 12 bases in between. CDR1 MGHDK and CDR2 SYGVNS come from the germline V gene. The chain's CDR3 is CASSEYMTSLSYNEQFF. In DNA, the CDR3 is TGTGCCAGCAGTGAATATATGACGAGTCTCTCCTACAATGAGCAGTTCTTC.

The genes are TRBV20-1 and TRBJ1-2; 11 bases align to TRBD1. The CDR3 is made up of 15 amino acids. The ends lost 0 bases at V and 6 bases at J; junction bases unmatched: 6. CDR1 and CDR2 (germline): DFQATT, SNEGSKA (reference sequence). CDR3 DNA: TGCAGTGCTAGAGAGCTCGGACAGGGGGCTCATGGCTACACCTTC. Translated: CSARELGQGAHGYTF.

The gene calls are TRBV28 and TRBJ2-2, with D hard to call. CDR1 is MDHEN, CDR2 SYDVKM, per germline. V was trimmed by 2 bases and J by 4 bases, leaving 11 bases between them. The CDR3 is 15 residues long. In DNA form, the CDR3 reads TGTGCCAGCAGTTTAACCCTCCCGTCCACCGGGGAGCTGTTTTTT. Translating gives CASSLTLPSTGELFF.

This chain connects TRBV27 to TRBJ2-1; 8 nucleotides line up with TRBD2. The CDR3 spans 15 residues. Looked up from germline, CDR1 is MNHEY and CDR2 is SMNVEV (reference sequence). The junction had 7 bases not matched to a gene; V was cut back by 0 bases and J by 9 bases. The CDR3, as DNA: TGTGCCAGCAGTTTATCTGGACTAGCACCCAGTGAGCAGTTCTTC. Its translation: CASSLSGLAPSEQFF.

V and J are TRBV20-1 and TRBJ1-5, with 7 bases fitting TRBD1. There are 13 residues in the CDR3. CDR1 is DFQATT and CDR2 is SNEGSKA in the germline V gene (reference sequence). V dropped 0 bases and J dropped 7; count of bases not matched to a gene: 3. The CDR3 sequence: CSARDTGVQPQHF. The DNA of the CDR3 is TGCAGTGCTAGAGATACAGGGGTGCAGCCCCAGCATTTT.

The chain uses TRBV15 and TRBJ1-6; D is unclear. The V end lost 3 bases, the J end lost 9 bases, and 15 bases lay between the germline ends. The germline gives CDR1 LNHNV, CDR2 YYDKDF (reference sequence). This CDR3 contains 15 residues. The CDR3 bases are TGTGCCACCAGCAGTCGGTCCTCCGAGGCTTCACCCCTCCACTTT. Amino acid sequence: CATSSRSSEASPLHF.

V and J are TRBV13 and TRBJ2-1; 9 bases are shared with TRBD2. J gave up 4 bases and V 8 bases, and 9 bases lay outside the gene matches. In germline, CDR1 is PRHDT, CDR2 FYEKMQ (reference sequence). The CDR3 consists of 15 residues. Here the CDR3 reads CASGSGGGAYNEQFF. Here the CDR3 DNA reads TGTGCCAGCGGATCGGGCGGGGGGGCTTACAATGAGCAGTTCTTC.

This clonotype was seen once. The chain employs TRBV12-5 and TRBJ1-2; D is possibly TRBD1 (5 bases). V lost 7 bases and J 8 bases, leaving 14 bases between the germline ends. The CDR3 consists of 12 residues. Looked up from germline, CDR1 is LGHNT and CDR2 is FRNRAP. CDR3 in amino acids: CASASGLVGYTF. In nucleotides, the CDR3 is TGTGCTAGTGCCTCGGGACTGGTGGGCTACACCTTC.

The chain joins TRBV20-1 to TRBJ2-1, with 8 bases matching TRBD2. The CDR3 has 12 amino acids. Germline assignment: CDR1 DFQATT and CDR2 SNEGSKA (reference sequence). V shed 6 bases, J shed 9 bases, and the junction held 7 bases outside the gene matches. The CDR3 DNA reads TGCAGTGCCCTCGGGGGGGCCCTTGAGCAGTTCTTC. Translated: CSALGGALEQFF.

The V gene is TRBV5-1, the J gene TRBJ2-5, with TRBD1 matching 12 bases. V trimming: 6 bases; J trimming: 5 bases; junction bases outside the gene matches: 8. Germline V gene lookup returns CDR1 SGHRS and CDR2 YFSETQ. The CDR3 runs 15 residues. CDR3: CASILGTGGWETQYF. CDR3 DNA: TGCGCCAGCATCCTGGGGACAGGGGGCTGGGAGACCCAGTACTTC. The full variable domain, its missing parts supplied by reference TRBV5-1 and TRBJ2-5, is KAGVTQTPRYLIKTRGQQVTLSCSPISGHRSVSWYQQTPGQGLQFLFEYFSETQRNKGNFPGRFSGRQFSNSRSEMNVSTLELGDSALYLCASILGTGGWETQYFGPGTRLLVL.

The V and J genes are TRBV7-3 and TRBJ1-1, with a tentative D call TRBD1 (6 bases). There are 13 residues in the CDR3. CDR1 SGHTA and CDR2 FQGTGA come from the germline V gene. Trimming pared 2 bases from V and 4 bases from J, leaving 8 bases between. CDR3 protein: CASSLSGVTEAFF. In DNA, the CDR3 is TGTGCCAGCAGCTTATCAGGGGTCACTGAAGCTTTCTTT.

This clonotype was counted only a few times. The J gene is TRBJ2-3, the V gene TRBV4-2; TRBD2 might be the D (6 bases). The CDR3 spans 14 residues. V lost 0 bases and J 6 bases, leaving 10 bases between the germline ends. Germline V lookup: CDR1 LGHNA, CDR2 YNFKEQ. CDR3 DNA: TGTGCCAGCAGCCAAGAAGGGGCGGGGGATACGCAGTATTTT. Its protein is CASSQEGAGDTQYF.

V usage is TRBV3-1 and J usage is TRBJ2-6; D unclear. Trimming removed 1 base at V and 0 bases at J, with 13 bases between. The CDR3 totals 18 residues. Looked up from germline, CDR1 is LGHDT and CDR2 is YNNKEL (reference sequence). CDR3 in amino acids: CASSQVPGTASGANVLTF. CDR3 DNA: TGTGCCAGCAGCCAAGTGCCGGGCACCGCCTCTGGGGCCAACGTCCTGACTTTC.